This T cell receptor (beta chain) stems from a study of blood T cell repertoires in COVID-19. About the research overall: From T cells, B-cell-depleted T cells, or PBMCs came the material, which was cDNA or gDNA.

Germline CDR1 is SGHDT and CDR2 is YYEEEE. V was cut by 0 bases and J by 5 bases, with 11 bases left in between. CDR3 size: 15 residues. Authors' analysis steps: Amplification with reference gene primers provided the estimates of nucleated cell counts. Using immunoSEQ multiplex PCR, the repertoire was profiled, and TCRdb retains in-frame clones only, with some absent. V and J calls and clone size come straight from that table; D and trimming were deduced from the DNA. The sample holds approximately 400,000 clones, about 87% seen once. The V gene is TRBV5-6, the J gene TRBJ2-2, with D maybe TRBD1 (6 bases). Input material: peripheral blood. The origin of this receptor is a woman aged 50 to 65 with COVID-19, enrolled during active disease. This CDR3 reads CASSLEGRGTGELFF. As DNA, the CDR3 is TGTGCCAGCAGCTTGGAAGGCAGGGGAACCGGGGAGCTGTTTTTT.